This note documents a single T cell receptor beta chain sequence. It lacks a known antigen. There are no base qualities to consult, and no much larger clone falls within one base. This entry comes from a study of T-cell memory formation after mild COVID-19 (dated by TCRdb to about 2021). As for the study more broadly: TCR sequence clusters from the two donors were largely donor specific. T-cell clones expanding and contracting after mild COVID-19 in two donors were tracked by longitudinal TCRalpha and TCRbeta repertoire sequencing. The cohort comprised two young, previously healthy adult volunteers, one female and one male.

The paper's findings and limits, for the study overall: The second-wave clones that peaked on day 37 were not confirmed to be SARS-CoV-2 specific. Contracting CD4+ clones were found mainly in CM and EM memory subsets, while CD8+ clones were enriched in EMRA. The study covered only a couple of mild cases, and larger cohorts including severe cases with pre-infection samples were considered necessary. Balanced CD4/CD8 phenotypes were observed for clones contracting from day 15 to 85, whereas a bias towards CD4+ was observed for a second wave of clones expanding from day 15 to 37. Some responding clones were detected in pre-infection memory, which suggested that pre-existing cross-reactive memory T cells had joined the SARS-CoV-2 response.

The CDR3 spans 17 residues, from the cysteine through the phenylalanine. Of the read, only the CDR3 DNA is kept; its 51 bases are in frame from base 1. In the germline V gene, CDR1 corresponds to LGHNT and CDR2 to FRNRAP. V is shortened by 6 bases, J by 6 bases, and the region joining them spans 25 bases. PBMCs were isolated by Ficoll-Paque density gradient centrifugation. The instrument was an Illumina NovaSeq 6000. Using 5'RACE with constant-segment primers, TCRalpha and TCRbeta cDNA libraries were constructed, with sample barcodes and unique molecular identifiers added in the process. Trizol reagent was used to extract RNA from every sample. Libraries were amplified in two PCR steps, with a second sample barcode and Illumina TruSeq adapters added in the second step. Libraries were sequenced on an Illumina NovaSeq with 2 x 150 bp paired-end reads. For the original study's pipeline: With migec v1.2.7, reads were demultiplexed and then collapsed into UMI-guided consensus sequences. Using mixcr v2.1.11, UMI consensuses were aligned to TRA and TRB V and J templates and then assembled into clonotypes. Clonotypes were classified as expanded or contracted when called significant by both edgeR and NoisET, with noise models trained on biological replicates. For edgeR calls, the thresholds were a false discovery rate-adjusted p below 0.01 and a log2 fold-change of 1. As an exploratory analysis of dynamics, PCA with hierarchical clustering was applied to max-normalized trajectories of the 1000 most abundant clonotypes. Each responding clone was given a CD4 or CD8 phenotype based on the CD4+ and CD8+ repertoires, which had been sequenced separately. The public reads were run again by TCRdb, first through fastp at Q25 and then through MiXCR, and only productive beta chains were kept. Entries that share a CDR3 protein sequence are merged under the most common genes and DNA. TCRdb's processing, not the authors', yielded these V and J calls. A total of hundreds of thousands of distinct CDR3 sequences appear in this sample, 20% to 25% of them only once. The ten largest account for roughly a fifth of the sample.

The rearranged chain carries TRBV12-5 and TRBJ2-3; the D call is possibly TRBD1 or TRBD2, each sharing 6 bases. The source is a man aged 18-30 years who had mild COVID-19 (a few samples of this study predate the infection). The sample titles of this study are shuffled in the database, so cell type and time point are left out; the donor was told from shared clones. The specimen sequenced was PBMCs or a T cell subset sorted from them (not recorded which). The base sequence is TGTGCTAGTGGACTTCAACTCGACAGGAGCGGGCAGGATACGCAGTATTTT. Protein translation: CASGLQLDRSGQDTQYF.